This is a list of T cell receptor beta chains from one sample in a study of T cells in Graves' hyperthyroidism and ophthalmopathy. From the multiplex PCR reads, TCRdb called clonotypes with MiXCR, one entry per CDR3 protein. This sample has a few hundred thousand distinct CDR3 sequences, with about a fifth found just once. Sequencing was performed on blood. The receptors shown here come from a man in his late teens or twenties with Graves' ophthalmopathy. Each CDR3 is given with its conserved first and last residue. A D gene is named only where the DNA matches it firmly. Clone size is not always given. Where it is, it says once, few, many or a class for expanded clones.

NA	many	TRBV2	TRBJ2-5	CASSEVWRETQYF	TGTGCCAGCAGTGAAGTGTGGAGGGAGACCCAGTACTTC
TRBD1	many	TRBV7-8	TRBJ1-2	CASSQTGAGYTF	TGTGCCAGCAGCCAGACAGGGGCTGGCTACACCTTC
NA	many	TRBV12-3/TRBV12-4	TRBJ2-5	CASSLLGGKQTQYF	TGTGCCAGCAGTTTATTAGGGGGGAAGCAGACCCAGTACTTC
NA	NA	TRBV6-2/TRBV6-3	TRBJ1-3	CASSYSPRLVGGNTIYF	TGTGCCAGCAGTTACTCTCCTCGTCTCGTCGGCGGGAACACCATATATTTT
NA	NA	TRBV19	TRBJ1-1	CASSNVNTEAFF	TGTGCCAGTAGTAACGTTAACACTGAAGCTTTCTTT
NA	few	TRBV6-1	TRBJ1-3	CASSLSAGGRSLNTIYF	TGTGCCAGCTCGCTATCGGCCGGGGGGAGATCTTTAAACACCATATATTTT
NA	few	TRBV7-9	TRBJ1-6	CASSLVPYNSPLHF	TGTGCCAGCAGCTTAGTGCCTTATAATTCACCCCTCCACTTT
NA	NA	TRBV7-3	TRBJ2-6	CASSPFPGANVLTF	TGTGCCAGCAGCCCGTTTCCTGGGGCCAACGTCCTGACTTTC
NA	many	TRBV18	TRBJ2-5	CASSPAGNQETQYF	TGTGCCAGCTCACCAGCAGGGAACCAAGAGACCCAGTACTTC
NA	many	TRBV12-3/TRBV12-4	TRBJ1-4	CASSFGGFNEKLFF	TGTGCCAGCAGTTTTGGGGGGTTTAATGAAAAACTGTTTTTT
NA	few	TRBV18	TRBJ2-3	CASSPATHTDTQYF	TGTGCCAGCTCGCCGGCGACCCACACAGATACGCAGTATTTT
TRBD1	many	TRBV12-3/TRBV12-4	TRBJ1-1	CASSLDRGTDKVNTEAFF	TGTGCCAGCAGTTTAGACAGGGGGACCGATAAAGTGAACACTGAAGCTTTCTTT
TRBD2	many	TRBV3-1	TRBJ2-1	CASSYSGTSYNEQFF	TGTGCCAGCAGCTACTCGGGGACTAGCTACAATGAGCAGTTCTTC
TRBD2	NA	TRBV7-2	TRBJ2-1	CASSAGLAGNEQFF	TGTGCCAGCAGTGCGGGACTAGCGGGGAATGAGCAGTTCTTC
NA	many	TRBV2	TRBJ2-1	CASSDLGFGEQFF	TGTGCCAGCAGTGACTTGGGGTTTGGTGAGCAGTTCTTC
NA	many	TRBV7-9	TRBJ1-2	CASSTPTRPTDGYTF	TGTGCCAGCAGCACGCCGACACGCCCGACGGATGGCTACACCTTC
NA	many	TRBV7-3	TRBJ1-2	CASSPGAALGYTF	TGTGCCAGCAGCCCAGGGGCAGCCTTGGGCTACACCTTC
NA	NA	TRBV7-3	TRBJ1-6	CASSSHPQGSLHF	TGTGCCAGCAGCTCCCATCCCCAGGGGTCCCTCCACTTT
TRBD2	many	TRBV5-5	TRBJ2-3	CASSKIIAGSTDTQYF	TGTGCCAGCAGCAAAATTATAGCGGGGAGCACAGATACGCAGTATTTT
NA	many	TRBV2	TRBJ2-5	CASSEAWRETQYF	TGTGCCAGCAGTGAAGCGTGGAGGGAGACCCAGTACTTC
TRBD1	NA	TRBV24-1	TRBJ2-2	CATSDPPGQANTGELFF	TGTGCCACCAGTGATCCCCCGGGACAGGCGAACACCGGGGAGCTGTTTTTT
TRBD2	NA	TRBV20-1	TRBJ2-2	CSARAGTSGTTGELFF	TGCAGTGCTAGGGCCGGGACTAGCGGGACCACCGGGGAGCTGTTTTTT
TRBD2	NA	TRBV20-1	TRBJ2-3	CSAPPAGEADTQYF	TGCAGTGCTCCTCCAGCGGGGGAGGCAGATACGCAGTATTTT
NA	many	TRBV6-1	TRBJ2-7	CASSEGTPRIYEQYF	TGTGCCAGCAGTGAAGGGACACCCAGAATTTACGAGCAGTACTTC
NA	few	TRBV5-6	TRBJ1-1	CASTGTGNTEAFF	TGTGCCAGCACCGGGACGGGGAACACTGAAGCTTTCTTT
NA	many	TRBV28	TRBJ2-7	CASRETHRGYEQYF	TGTGCCAGCAGGGAGACTCACCGGGGGTACGAGCAGTACTTC
NA	many	TRBV18	TRBJ1-4	CASSGPQNEKLFF	TGTGCCAGCTCGGGACCGCAGAATGAAAAACTGTTTTTT
NA	many	TRBV7-2	TRBJ1-2	CASSSRAGTNGYTF	TGTGCCAGCAGCTCCCGGGCGGGGACTAATGGCTACACCTTC
NA	NA	TRBV2	TRBJ2-7	CASSGRISGIGEQYF	TGTGCCAGCAGTGGCCGGATTAGCGGAATAGGCGAGCAGTACTTC
NA	few	TRBV12-3/TRBV12-4	TRBJ1-2	CASTSRGNYGYTF	TGTGCCAGCACCTCCCGGGGTAACTATGGCTACACCTTC
NA	once	TRBV28	TRBJ1-1	CASRYPQGFRGDTEAFF	TGTGCCAGCAGGTACCCTCAGGGTTTCAGGGGAGACACTGAAGCTTTCTTT
NA	NA	TRBV7-9	TRBJ1-2	CASSYRGGANYGYTF	TGTGCCAGCAGCTATAGGGGGGGAGCTAACTATGGCTACACCTTC
NA	NA	TRBV5-5	TRBJ2-6	CASSFRYQSGANVLTF	TGTGCCAGCAGCTTTCGATACCAGTCCGGGGCCAACGTCCTGACTTTC
NA	many	TRBV12-3/TRBV12-4	TRBJ2-2	CASTGPAGWGVNTGELFF	TGTGCCAGCACAGGCCCCGCAGGTTGGGGGGTAAACACCGGGGAGCTGTTTTTT
NA	NA	TRBV29-1	TRBJ1-2	CSAYAALNGYTF	TGCAGCGCCTACGCCGCCCTCAATGGCTACACCTTC
NA	NA	TRBV19	TRBJ1-1	CASQERDQAFF	TGTGCCAGCCAAGAGAGGGACCAAGCTTTCTTT
NA	NA	TRBV4-1	TRBJ2-7	CASSQDVESEQYF	TGCGCCAGCAGCCAAGATGTAGAATCCGAGCAGTACTTC
NA	many	TRBV2	TRBJ2-7	CASSELTTSLSYEQYF	TGTGCCAGCAGTGAACTGACTACCAGCCTCTCCTACGAGCAGTACTTC
TRBD2	many	TRBV24-1	TRBJ2-2	CATSDPGGDAGELFF	TGTGCCACCAGTGACCCCGGGGGGGACGCCGGGGAGCTGTTTTTT
TRBD2	few	TRBV5-1	TRBJ2-5	CASSLASGGFQETQYF	TGCGCCAGCAGCTTGGCTAGCGGGGGGTTCCAAGAGACCCAGTACTTC
NA	few	TRBV28	TRBJ2-1	CASSAGPYNEQFF	TGTGCCAGCAGCGCGGGCCCCTACAATGAGCAGTTCTTC
NA	many	TRBV2	TRBJ2-1	CATTIYNEQFF	TGTGCCACTACAATCTACAATGAGCAGTTCTTC
TRBD1	few	TRBV7-3	TRBJ1-5	CASSLRGGQGNEQPQHF	TGTGCCAGCAGCTTAAGGGGCGGACAGGGGAATGAACAGCCCCAGCATTTT
TRBD2	many	TRBV7-3	TRBJ2-3	CASSLSSGAGGADTQYF	TGTGCCAGCAGCTTAAGCTCGGGGGCGGGGGGAGCAGATACGCAGTATTTT
TRBD1	NA	TRBV7-2	TRBJ2-1	CASSPRDRENEQFF	TGTGCCAGCAGCCCCCGGGACAGGGAAAATGAGCAGTTCTTC
TRBD2	NA	TRBV3-1	TRBJ2-1	CASSQDLGVAGAYSYNEQFF	TGTGCCAGCAGCCAAGATCTGGGGGTAGCGGGGGCCTACTCCTACAATGAGCAGTTCTTC
NA	NA	TRBV7-2	TRBJ2-5	CASTDTPVGTQYF	TGTGCCAGCACCGACACCCCTGTGGGGACCCAGTACTTC